At least ten counts were recorded for the clone carrying this T cell receptor beta chain. What was amplified from RNA transcripts were TCR beta CDR3 regions. Initially, a first-round RT-PCR of the TCR CDR3 employed the HTBI primer set. TCRdb re-called the multiplex PCR reads with MiXCR, one entry per CDR3 protein. Among a few hundred thousand distinct CDR3 sequences listed, about 15% were seen once. This sample was taken from a study of T cells in Graves' hyperthyroidism and ophthalmopathy. The CDR3 spans 15 residues. The germline V and J ends were trimmed by 1 base and 1 base, with 9 bases remaining between them. Germline CDR1 LNHNV, CDR2 YYDKDF (reference sequence).

Specimen: blood. J is TRBJ2-3 and V is TRBV15; maybe TRBD2 (5 bases). The receptor was derived from a woman in her late teens or twenties with Graves' ophthalmopathy. The CDR3 DNA follows: TGTGCCACCAGCAGAGCGGGGAGAGGCACAGATACGCAGTATTTT. Its protein is CATSRAGRGTDTQYF.